This entry concerns a single TCR beta chain. Its matching antigen is unknown. Primers included in the PCR were 60 Vbeta and 13 Jbeta primers. Profiling relied on immunoSEQ multiplex PCR, and the TCRdb table lists in-frame clones only, not all of them. Of about 140,000 clones in the sample, approximately 77% are singletons; the top ten hold 4.9%. The entry originates in a study of cytomegalovirus exposure and HLA in healthy donors. Study-level results: Further analysis was carried out later, and it showed several of the most significant clusters appearing linked to common viral pathogens. Previously analyzed data showed that most TCR beta V segments were productive at a frequency of about 90% or about 30%.

Trimming took off 7 bases at V and 7 bases at J, with 19 bases between the two ends. CDR1 is SGHAT, CDR2 FQNNGV, per germline. The CDR3 is made up of 15 amino acids. These donors, healthy bone marrow donors, were studied. The rearrangement joins TRBV11-2 to TRBJ2-2; tentatively, D is TRBD1 (6 bases). Sequenced sample: PBMCs. This sequence originates from a woman aged 50 to 60 in good health and CMV-seronegative. The CDR3: CASNPTQGWGGELFF. In DNA form, the CDR3 reads TGTGCCAGCAACCCGACCCAGGGGTGGGGCGGGGAGCTGTTTTTT.